Only one count was recorded for the clone carrying this TCR beta chain. The antigen is undetermined. These data originate in a study of T cell responses to AZD1222 COVID-19 vaccine. Study-wide findings and caveats: Spike as a whole was targeted by vaccine-associated CD4 TCRs, dominant at 160-218 and 743-854. Nearly half of spike-specific TCRs reportedly target unmutated variant regions. Among the donors, most were white British and more were female, and clonal diversity was possibly underestimated. It was only after the peak T cell response that any repertoires were sampled.

The method was immunoSEQ multiplex PCR; TCRdb's version includes in-frame clones alone and lacks a portion of them. The sample has 150,000 to 200,000 clones; approximately 95% are singletons. The CDR3 contains 14 residues. This TCR came from an adult in good health. The chain joins TRBV21-1 to TRBJ2-7. TRBV21-1 is recorded as a pseudogene. Specimen: peripheral blood, collected on day 0 of AZD1222 vaccination. The CDR3 loop is CASSDDAFTYEQYF. Here the CDR3 DNA reads TGTGCCAGCAGCGACGACGCCTTTACCTACGAGCAGTACTTC.